Following are 20 T cell receptor beta chains from one sample sequenced in a study of blood T cell repertoires in COVID-19. Sequencing used immunoSEQ multiplex PCR; TCRdb keeps in-frame clones, though not all of them. The sample has approximately 200,000 clones; 85% to 95% are singletons. The specimen was peripheral blood. The receptors here all came from a man in his thirties or forties with COVID-19, enrolled during active disease.

This clone was counted a single time. This chain links TRBV10-1 with TRBJ2-3, with 12 bases that match TRBD1. In germline, CDR1 is WNHNN, CDR2 SYGVQD (reference sequence). This CDR3 has 16 residues. Trimming cost V 5 bases and J 4 bases; bases outside gene matches: 7. The CDR3 nucleotides read TGCGCCAGCAGTTACGGGACAGGGGGCCTCGCAGATACGCAGTATTTT. This translates into CASSYGTGGLADTQYF.

V gene TRBV6-5 combines with J gene TRBJ1-5; 9 nucleotides line up with TRBD1. This CDR3 spans 14 amino acids. V shed 9 bases, J shed 5 bases, and the junction held 8 bases outside the gene matches. Germline lookup yields CDR1 MNHEY and CDR2 SVGAGI. CDR3 in amino acids: CASAGTGIDQPQHF. Written as DNA, the CDR3 is TGTGCCAGTGCCGGGACAGGGATAGATCAGCCCCAGCATTTT.

The genes are TRBV11-2 and TRBJ1-2; TRBD1 matches at 9 bases. This CDR3 is 15 amino acids long. Germline V gene sequence: CDR1 SGHAT, CDR2 FQNNGV. Losses at the gene ends were 7 bases for V and 8 bases for J; bases not matched to a gene: 14. The CDR3 spells CASTYRGQGTTGYTF. The DNA for the CDR3 is TGTGCCAGCACTTATCGCGGACAGGGGACTACAGGCTACACCTTC. Complete variable domain (other parts from reference TRBV11-2 and TRBJ1-2): EAGVAQSPRYKIIEKRQSVAFWCNPISGHATLYWYQQILGQGPKLLIQFQNNGVVDDSQLPKDRFSAERLKGVDSTLKIQPAKLEDSAVYLCASTYRGQGTTGYTFGSGTRLTVV.

The chain recombines TRBV9 with TRBJ2-3; TRBD2 is a possible D gene (6 bases). Trimming removed 4 bases at V and 0 bases at J, with 15 bases between. The CDR3 loop spans 16 amino acids. CDR1 and CDR2 from the germline V gene are SGDLS and YYNGEE. CDR3 sequence reads: CASSPLGGTSTDTQYF. As DNA, the CDR3 is TGTGCCAGCAGCCCCCTCGGGGGTACCAGCACAGATACGCAGTATTTT.

The chain employs TRBV10-3 and TRBJ2-1; TRBD1 aligns across 7 bases. Germline CDR1 reads ENHRY; CDR2 reads SYGVKD. Trimming cost V 0 bases and J 7 bases; bases outside gene matches: 3. The CDR3 spans 14 residues. The CDR3 sequence: CAISESTGSNEQFF. The CDR3 coding sequence is TGTGCCATCAGTGAGTCGACAGGGTCGAATGAGCAGTTCTTC.

The V gene is TRBV6-5, the J gene TRBJ1-1; perhaps TRBD1 as D (5 bases). V was trimmed by 6 bases and J by 2 bases, leaving 13 bases between them. The germline gives CDR1 MNHEY, CDR2 SVGAGI. The CDR3 has 14 amino acids. CDR3 amino acids: CASSVQGDNTEAFF. DNA for the CDR3: TGTGCCAGCAGCGTCCAGGGCGATAACACTGAAGCTTTCTTT.

The rearrangement uses TRBV2 and TRBJ1-3; 8 nucleotides match TRBD1. V trimming: 5 bases; J trimming: 5 bases; junction bases outside the gene matches: 8. This CDR3 contains 15 residues. The V gene's germline CDR1 is SNHLY and CDR2 FYNNEI. For the CDR3, the DNA is TGTGCCAGCAGTAGCAAACAGGGGGGAAGAAACACCATATATTTT. Translation: CASSSKQGGRNTIYF.

This clone was seen once. This same CDR3 is encoded by further DNA sequences in the sample. The chain is built from TRBV19 and TRBJ1-2; possibly TRBD1 for D (6 bases). V shed 6 bases and J shed 2 bases, with 10 bases lying between them. The germline V gene has CDR1 LNHDA and CDR2 SQIVND (reference sequence). The CDR3 is made up of 13 amino acids. The CDR3, as DNA: TGTGCCAGTAGCCTGGACAGAAACTATGGCTACACCTTC. This codes for CASSLDRNYGYTF.

The chain couples TRBV5-1 to TRBJ1-2; D is undetermined. There are 13 residues in the CDR3. Trimming pared 0 bases from V and 7 bases from J, leaving 10 bases between. CDR1 is SGHRS and CDR2 is YFSETQ in the germline V gene. The DNA of the CDR3 is TGCGCCAGCAGCTTGGACCTCTCCGGTGGCTACACCTTC. Translated, it gives CASSLDLSGGYTF.

The J gene is TRBJ1-6, the V gene TRBV5-1; a weak D match, TRBD1 (6 bases). Trimming took 4 bases from V and 4 from J, leaving 9 bases between them. The CDR3 runs 14 residues. CDR1 is SGHRS and CDR2 is YFSETQ in the germline V gene. The DNA for the CDR3 is TGCGCCAGCAGCAAGGACAGTTATAATTCACCCCTCCACTTT. Residues: CASSKDSYNSPLHF.

The chain carries TRBV6-4 and TRBJ1-6, with D hard to call. The ends were cut back, 3 bases at V and 9 bases at J, with 9 bases in the middle. The CDR3 sequence is 13 residues long. CDR1 is MRHNA and CDR2 is SNTAGT in the germline V gene. The CDR3 sequence is CASSEGEGSPLHF. The CDR3 bases are TGTGCCAGCAGTGAGGGTGAGGGTTCACCCCTCCACTTT.

The gene calls are TRBV4-2 and TRBJ2-7, with 7 nucleotides matching TRBD1. V was pared by 4 bases and J by 4 bases, with 10 bases of the junction left unmatched. Germline assignment: CDR1 LGHNA and CDR2 YNFKEQ. CDR3 length equals 15 residues. Written as DNA, the CDR3 is TGTGCCAGCAGCCCCCGTCAGGGGGTAGGATACGAGCAGTACTTC. Residues: CASSPRQGVGYEQYF.

V gene TRBV11-1 combines with J gene TRBJ2-7, with D unresolved. Germline CDR1 is SGHAT and CDR2 is FQDESV (reference sequence). The ends were cut back, 5 bases at V and 2 bases at J, with 13 bases in the middle. The length of the CDR3 is 14 residues. The CDR3 is CASSRRRYPYEQYF. CDR3 DNA: TGTGCCAGCAGCCGCAGAAGATACCCCTACGAGCAGTACTTC.

J is TRBJ1-1 and V is TRBV10-1; TRBD1 agrees at 11 bases. There are 15 residues in the CDR3. J gave up 5 bases and V 5 bases, and 7 bases lay outside the gene matches. Germline values: CDR1 WNHNN, CDR2 SYGVQD (reference sequence). The CDR3 region has the DNA TGCGCCAGCAGTCTTTCCGGGACAGGGGGAACTGAAGCTTTCTTT. This encodes CASSLSGTGGTEAFF.

The genes are TRBV2 and TRBJ2-5, with 7 bases lining up with TRBD1. The CDR3 is 13 residues long. V was pared by 6 bases and J by 3 bases, with 4 bases of the junction left unmatched. Germline CDR1 and CDR2: SNHLY and FYNNEI. The CDR3 DNA reads TGTGCCAGCAGGAGGGACAGCGAAGAGACCCAGTACTTC. Amino acids: CASRRDSEETQYF.

The chain recombines TRBV18 with TRBJ2-7; D uncertain. This CDR3 comprises 14 residues. V dropped 6 bases and J dropped 5 bases, with 17 bases sitting between them. In germline, CDR1 is KGHSH, CDR2 LQKENI. CDR3 sequence reads: CASSPPSGPNEQYF. Written as DNA, the CDR3 is TGTGCCAGCTCGCCCCCCTCGGGTCCAAACGAGCAGTACTTC.

V gene TRBV10-3 combines with J gene TRBJ1-2, with TRBD1 identical over 8 bases. With 2 bases clipped from V and 3 bases from J, the junction kept 5 bases outside the gene matches. This CDR3 is built from 15 residues. Per germline, CDR1 ENHRY and CDR2 SYGVKD. CDR3 loop: CAISEPGQDYYGYTF. CDR3 bases: TGTGCCATCAGTGAGCCGGGACAGGACTACTATGGCTACACCTTC.

The rearrangement joins TRBV12-5 to TRBJ2-5; 10 bases align to TRBD1. Per the germline V gene, CDR1 is LGHNT and CDR2 is FRNRAP. The V gene end was trimmed by 5 bases and the J gene end by 2 bases; junction bases not matched to a gene: 2. The CDR3 loop spans 14 amino acids. In nucleotides, the CDR3 is TGTGCTAGTGGTCGACAGGGGGCACAAGAGACCCAGTACTTC. This sequence encodes CASGRQGAQETQYF.

This rearrangement joins TRBV5-6 to TRBJ2-1; 13 nucleotides match TRBD2. The V segment lost 4 bases and the J segment 4 bases; nucleotides outside the gene matches: 5. The CDR3 is 16 residues long. CDR1 is SGHDT and CDR2 is YYEEEE in the germline V gene. DNA for the CDR3: TGTGCCAGCAGCACCCGGACTAGCGGGGGTTACAATGAGCAGTTCTTC. Translated, it gives CASSTRTSGGYNEQFF.

This clone appeared once. CDR3 nucleotide sequence: TGTGCCAGCAGGTGGGCAGTGGGAGAGACCCAGTACTTC. Amino acids: CASRWAVGETQYF. The chain recombines TRBV7-9 with TRBJ2-5; D not resolved. Trimming removed 6 bases at V and 4 bases at J, with 12 bases between. CDR3 size: 13 residues. Germline-derived CDR1 and CDR2 are SEHNR and FQNEAQ (reference sequence).